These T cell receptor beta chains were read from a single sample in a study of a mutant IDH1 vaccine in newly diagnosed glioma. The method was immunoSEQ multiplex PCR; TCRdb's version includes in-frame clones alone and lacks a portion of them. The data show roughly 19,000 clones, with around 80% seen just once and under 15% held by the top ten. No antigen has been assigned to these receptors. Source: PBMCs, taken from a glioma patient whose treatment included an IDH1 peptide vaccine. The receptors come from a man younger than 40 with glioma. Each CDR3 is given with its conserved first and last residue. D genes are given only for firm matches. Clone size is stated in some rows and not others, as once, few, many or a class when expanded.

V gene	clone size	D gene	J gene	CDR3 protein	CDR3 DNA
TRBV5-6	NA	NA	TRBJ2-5	CASSPLGPTGQETQYF	TGTGCCAGCAGCCCACTCGGGCCAACAGGGCAAGAGACCCAGTACTTC
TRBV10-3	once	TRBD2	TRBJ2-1	CAISESGGRGIEQFF	TGTGCCATCAGTGAGTCGGGCGGGAGGGGTATCGAGCAGTTCTTC
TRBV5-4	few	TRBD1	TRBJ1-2	CASSSDRTLGGYTF	TGTGCCAGCAGCTCGGACAGGACCTTGGGAGGCTACACCTTC
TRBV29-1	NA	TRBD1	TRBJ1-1	CSALDRGNTEAFF	TGCAGCGCTTTGGACAGGGGGAACACTGAAGCTTTCTTT
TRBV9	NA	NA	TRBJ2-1	CASSAPGLKTNEQFF	TGTGCCAGCAGCGCCCCGGGACTTAAGACCAATGAGCAGTTCTTC
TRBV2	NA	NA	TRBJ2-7	CASSGGPYSYEQYF	TGTGCCAGCAGTGGCGGGCCTTACTCCTACGAGCAGTACTTC
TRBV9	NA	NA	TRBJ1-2	CASANSYGYTF	TGTGCCTCAGCTAACAGCTATGGCTACACCTTC
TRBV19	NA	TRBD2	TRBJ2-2	CASSIDIEGGPNTGELFF	TGTGCCAGTAGTATAGATATTGAGGGAGGGCCCAACACCGGGGAGCTGTTTTTT
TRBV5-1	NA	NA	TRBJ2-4	CASSFQGTPNIQYF	TGCGCCAGCAGCTTTCAGGGTACCCCAAACATTCAGTACTTC
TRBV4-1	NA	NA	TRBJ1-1	CASSLRQVVQQLANTNTEAFF	TGCGCCAGCAGCCTGCGACAGGTAGTACAACAACTTGCCAATACGAACACTGAAGCTTTCTTT
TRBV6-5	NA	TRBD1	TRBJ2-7	CASSLTGGGSYEQYF	TGTGCCAGCAGCTTGACAGGGGGAGGATCCTACGAGCAGTACTTC
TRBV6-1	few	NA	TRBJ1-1	CASSSRYMNTEAFF	TGTGCCAGCAGCAGTAGGTACATGAACACTGAAGCTTTCTTT
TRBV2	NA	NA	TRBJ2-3	CASREVDTQYF	TGTGCCAGCAGAGAGGTAGATACGCAGTATTTT
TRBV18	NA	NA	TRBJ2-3	CASSPGRTDTQYF	TGTGCCAGCTCACCAGGGCGCACAGATACGCAGTATTTT
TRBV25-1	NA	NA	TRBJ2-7	CASSGRLTYEQYF	TGTGCCAGCAGTGGTAGGTTAACCTACGAGCAGTACTTC
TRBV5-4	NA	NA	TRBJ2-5	CASSLDGAKYF	TGTGCCAGCAGCTTGGATGGTGCTAAGTACTTC
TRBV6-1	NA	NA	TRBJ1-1	CASSHLRVNEAFF	TGTGCCAGCAGCCATCTCAGGGTAAATGAAGCTTTCTTT
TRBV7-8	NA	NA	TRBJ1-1	CASSLQGGEAFF	TGTGCCAGCAGCTTACAGGGAGGTGAAGCTTTCTTT
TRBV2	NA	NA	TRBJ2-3	CASSTGSGTDTQYF	TGTGCCAGCAGCACAGGGAGCGGCACAGATACGCAGTATTTT
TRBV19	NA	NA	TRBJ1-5	CASSILKDSNQPQHF	TGTGCCAGTAGTATCCTTAAGGATAGCAATCAGCCCCAGCATTTT
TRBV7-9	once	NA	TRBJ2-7	CASSLGVPEQYF	TGTGCCAGCAGCTTAGGGGTACCCGAGCAGTACTTC
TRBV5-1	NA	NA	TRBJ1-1	CASSLGDYTEAFF	TGCGCCAGCAGCTTGGGGGACTACACTGAAGCTTTCTTT
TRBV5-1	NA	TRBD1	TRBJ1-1	CASSLDWQGAEAFF	TGCGCCAGCAGCTTAGACTGGCAGGGGGCTGAAGCTTTCTTT
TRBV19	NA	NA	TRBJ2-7	CASSSGGPYEQYF	TGTGCCAGTAGTAGCGGAGGGCCCTACGAGCAGTACTTC
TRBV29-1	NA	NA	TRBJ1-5	CSVEGGQNQPQHF	TGCAGCGTTGAAGGTGGGCAGAATCAGCCCCAGCATTTT
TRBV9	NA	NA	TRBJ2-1	CASSLQGKQFF	TGTGCCAGCAGCCTACAGGGTAAGCAGTTCTTC
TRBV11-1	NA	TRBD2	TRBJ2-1	CASSSAGRGGNEQFF	TGTGCCAGCAGCTCCGCAGGGAGGGGAGGAAATGAGCAGTTCTTC
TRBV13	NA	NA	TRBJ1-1	CASSPLVREADTEAFF	TGTGCCAGCAGCCCACTGGTCCGGGAGGCGGACACTGAAGCTTTCTTT
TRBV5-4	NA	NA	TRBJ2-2	CASSWVRDRDTGELFF	TGTGCCAGCAGCTGGGTCCGTGACAGAGACACCGGGGAGCTGTTTTTT
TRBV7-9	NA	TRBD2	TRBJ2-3	CASSWTSGRDTQYF	TGTGCCAGCAGCTGGACTAGCGGGAGGGATACGCAGTATTTT
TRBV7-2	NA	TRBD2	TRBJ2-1	CASSWSLAGGENEQFF	TGTGCCAGCAGCTGGTCCCTAGCGGGAGGTGAGAATGAGCAGTTCTTC
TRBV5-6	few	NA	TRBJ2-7	CASNPWGNPYEQYF	TGTGCCAGCAACCCCTGGGGCAACCCCTACGAGCAGTACTTC
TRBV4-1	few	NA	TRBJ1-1	CASSQNTLNTEAFF	TGCGCCAGCAGCCAAAATACACTAAACACTGAAGCTTTCTTT
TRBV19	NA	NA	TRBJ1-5	CASSTLQRQPQHF	TGTGCCAGTAGTACCCTTCAGAGGCAGCCCCAGCATTTT
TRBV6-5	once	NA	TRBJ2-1	CASSYRASVGNEQFF	TGTGCCAGCAGTTACCGGGCTAGCGTGGGGAATGAGCAGTTCTTC
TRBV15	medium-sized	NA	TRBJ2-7	CATSRDRVSYEQYF	TGTGCCACCAGCAGAGACAGGGTCTCCTACGAGCAGTACTTC
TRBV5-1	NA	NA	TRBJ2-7	CASSSGYYEQYF	TGCGCCAGCAGCTCGGGATACTACGAGCAGTACTTC
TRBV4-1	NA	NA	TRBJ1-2	CASSQDLPGAYGYTF	TGCGCCAGCAGCCAAGACTTACCGGGGGCCTATGGCTACACCTTC
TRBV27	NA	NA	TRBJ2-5	CASRSWGGRQETQYF	TGTGCCAGCAGATCTTGGGGGGGGCGTCAAGAGACCCAGTACTTC
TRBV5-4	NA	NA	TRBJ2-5	CASSFIGPQETQYF	TGTGCCAGCAGCTTTATAGGACCACAAGAGACCCAGTACTTC
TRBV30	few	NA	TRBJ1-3	CAWSVIRGAGNTIYF	TGTGCCTGGAGTGTAATCCGAGGGGCTGGAAACACCATATATTTT
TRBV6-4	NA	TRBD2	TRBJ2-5	CASSAFDSSGQTQYF	TGTGCCAGCAGTGCCTTCGATTCTAGCGGGCAGACCCAGTACTTC
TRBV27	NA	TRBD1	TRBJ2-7	CASSPGTVGLEQYF	TGTGCCAGCAGTCCCGGGACAGTGGGTCTCGAGCAGTACTTC
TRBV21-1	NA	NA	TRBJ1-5	CASSPPVTGYQPQHF	TGTGCCAGCAGCCCTCCAGTTACAGGGTATCAGCCCCAGCATTTT
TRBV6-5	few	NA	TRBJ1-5	CASRQDLGNQPQHF	TGTGCCAGCAGACAGGACTTGGGCAATCAGCCCCAGCATTTT
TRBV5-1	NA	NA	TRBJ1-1	CASSFIPIYRAGGTEAFF	TGCGCCAGCAGCTTCATACCTATTTACAGGGCCGGTGGCACTGAAGCTTTCTTT
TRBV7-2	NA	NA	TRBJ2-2	CASSFKISNTGELFF	TGTGCCAGCAGCTTTAAAATCTCGAACACCGGGGAGCTGTTTTTT
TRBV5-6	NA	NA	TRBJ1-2	CASSTSINYGYTF	TGTGCCAGCAGCACCAGTATTAACTATGGCTACACCTTC
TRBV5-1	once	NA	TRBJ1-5	CASSLEGHSNQPQHF	TGCGCCAGCAGCTTGGAGGGTCACTCCAATCAGCCCCAGCATTTT
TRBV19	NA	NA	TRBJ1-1	CASSENTEAFF	TGTGCCAGTAGTGAAAACACTGAAGCTTTCTTT
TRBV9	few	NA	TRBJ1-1	CASSPQESGTTTEAFF	TGTGCCAGCAGCCCTCAGGAATCGGGGACGACAACTGAAGCTTTCTTT
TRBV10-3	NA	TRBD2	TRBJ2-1	CAQMGLAGPFSYNEQFF	TGTGCCCAGATGGGACTAGCGGGTCCTTTCTCCTACAATGAGCAGTTCTTC
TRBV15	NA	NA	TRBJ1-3	CATSTRDTGNTIYF	TGTGCCACCAGCACCCGAGACACTGGAAACACCATATATTTT
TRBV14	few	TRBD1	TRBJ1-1	CASRRQRTGEGTEAFF	TGTGCCAGCAGACGTCAACGGACAGGAGAAGGGACTGAAGCTTTCTTT
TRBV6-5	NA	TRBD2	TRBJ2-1	CASSLLAGIYNEQFF	TGTGCCAGCAGTCTTCTAGCGGGAATCTACAATGAGCAGTTCTTC